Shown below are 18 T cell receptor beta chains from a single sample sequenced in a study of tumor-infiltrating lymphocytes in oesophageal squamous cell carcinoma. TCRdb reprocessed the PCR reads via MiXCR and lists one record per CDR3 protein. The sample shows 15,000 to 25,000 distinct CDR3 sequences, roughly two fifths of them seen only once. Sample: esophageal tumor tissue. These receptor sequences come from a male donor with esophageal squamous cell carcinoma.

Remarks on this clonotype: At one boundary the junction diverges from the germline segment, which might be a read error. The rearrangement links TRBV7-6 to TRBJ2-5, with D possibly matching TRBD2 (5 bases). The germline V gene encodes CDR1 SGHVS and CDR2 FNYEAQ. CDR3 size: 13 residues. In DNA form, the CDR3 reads TGTGCCAGCAGCTTAGTAAGCTGGGAGACCAAGTACTTC. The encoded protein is CASSLVSWETKYF.

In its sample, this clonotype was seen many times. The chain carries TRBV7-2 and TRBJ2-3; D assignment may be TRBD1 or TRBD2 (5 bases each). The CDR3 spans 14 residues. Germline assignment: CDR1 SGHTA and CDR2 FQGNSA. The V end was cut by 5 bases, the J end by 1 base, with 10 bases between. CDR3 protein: CASSPLGRTDTQYF. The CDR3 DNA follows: TGTGCCAGCAGCCCCTTGGGACGCACAGATACGCAGTATTTT.

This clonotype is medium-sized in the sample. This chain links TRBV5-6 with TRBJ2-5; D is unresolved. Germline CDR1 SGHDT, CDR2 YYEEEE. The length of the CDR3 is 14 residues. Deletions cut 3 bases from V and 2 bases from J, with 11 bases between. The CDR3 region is CASSSPPHQETQYF. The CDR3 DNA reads TGTGCCAGCAGCTCACCACCACATCAAGAGACCCAGTACTTC. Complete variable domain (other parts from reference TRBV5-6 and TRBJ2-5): DAGVTQSPTHLIKTRGQQVTLRCSPKSGHDTVSWYQQALGQGPQFIFQYYEEEERQRGNFPDRFSGHQFPNYSSELNVNALLLGDSALYLCASSSPPHQETQYFGPGTRLLVL.

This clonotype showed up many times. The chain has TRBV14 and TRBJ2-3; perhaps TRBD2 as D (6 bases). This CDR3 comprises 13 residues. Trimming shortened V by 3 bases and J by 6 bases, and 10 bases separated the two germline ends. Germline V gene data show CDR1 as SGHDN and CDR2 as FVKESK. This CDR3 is CASSQQEGDTQYF. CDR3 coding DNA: TGTGCCAGCAGCCAGCAGGAGGGGGATACGCAGTATTTT.

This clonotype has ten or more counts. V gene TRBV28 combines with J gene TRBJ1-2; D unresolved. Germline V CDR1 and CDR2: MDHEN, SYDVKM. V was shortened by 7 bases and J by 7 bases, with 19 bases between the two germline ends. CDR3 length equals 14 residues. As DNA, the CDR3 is TGTGCCAGCATCGGACGCGCGAGAAGGCCTGGCTACACCTTC. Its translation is CASIGRARRPGYTF.

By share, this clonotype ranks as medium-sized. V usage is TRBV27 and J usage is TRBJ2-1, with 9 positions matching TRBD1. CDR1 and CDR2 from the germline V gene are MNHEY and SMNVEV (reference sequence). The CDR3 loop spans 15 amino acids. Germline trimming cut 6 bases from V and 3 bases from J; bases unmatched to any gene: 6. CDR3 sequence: CASRNRGRFYNEQFF. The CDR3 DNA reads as TGTGCCAGCAGGAACAGGGGGCGTTTCTACAATGAGCAGTTCTTC.

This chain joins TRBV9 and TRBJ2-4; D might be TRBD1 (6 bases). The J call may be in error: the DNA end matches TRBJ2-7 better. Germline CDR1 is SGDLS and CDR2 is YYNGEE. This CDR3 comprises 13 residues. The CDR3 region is CASSAGQTYEQYF. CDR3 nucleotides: TGTGCCAGCAGCGCGGGACAAACCTACGAGCAGTACTTC.

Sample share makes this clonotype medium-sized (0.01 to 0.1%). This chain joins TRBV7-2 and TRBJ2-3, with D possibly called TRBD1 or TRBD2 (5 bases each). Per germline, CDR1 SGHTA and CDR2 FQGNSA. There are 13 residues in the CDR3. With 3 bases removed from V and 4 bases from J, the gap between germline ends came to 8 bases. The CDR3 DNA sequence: TGTGCCAGCAGCTTGGGGACGGCAGATACGCAGTATTTT. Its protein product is CASSLGTADTQYF.

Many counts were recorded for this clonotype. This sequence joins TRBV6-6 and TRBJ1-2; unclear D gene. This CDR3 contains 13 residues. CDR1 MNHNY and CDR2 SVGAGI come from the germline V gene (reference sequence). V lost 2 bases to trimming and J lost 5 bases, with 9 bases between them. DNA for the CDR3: TGTGCCAGCAGTTACGGTTCGGAATATGGCTACACCTTC. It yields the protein CASSYGSEYGYTF.

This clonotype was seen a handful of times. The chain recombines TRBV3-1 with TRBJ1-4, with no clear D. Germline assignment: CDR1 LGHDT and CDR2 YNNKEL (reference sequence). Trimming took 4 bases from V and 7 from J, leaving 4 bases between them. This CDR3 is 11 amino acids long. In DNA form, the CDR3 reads TGTGCCAGCAGCCCGGGTGAAAAACTGTTTTTT. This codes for CASSPGEKLFF.

CDR3 coding DNA: TGTGCCACCCTGGGGGCAGGCACAGATACGCAGTACTTC. Translation gives CATLGAGTDTQYF. V is TRBV24-1 and J is TRBJ2-3; D is possibly TRBD1 (6 bases). The J call may be faulty, since TRBJ2-7 better matches the DNA end. The CDR3 has 13 residues. The V gene's germline CDR1 is KGHDR and CDR2 SFDVKD.

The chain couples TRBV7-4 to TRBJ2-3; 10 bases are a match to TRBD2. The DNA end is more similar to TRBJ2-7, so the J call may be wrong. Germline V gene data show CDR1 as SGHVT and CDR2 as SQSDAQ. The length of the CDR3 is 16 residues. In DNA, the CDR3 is TGTGCCAGCAGCCAAACAGCGGGGGGGAGCACAGATACGCAGTACTTC. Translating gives CASSQTAGGSTDTQYF.

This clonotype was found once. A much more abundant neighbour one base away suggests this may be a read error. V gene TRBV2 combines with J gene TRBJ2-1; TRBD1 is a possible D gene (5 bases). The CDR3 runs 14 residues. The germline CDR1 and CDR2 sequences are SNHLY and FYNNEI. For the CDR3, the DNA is TGTGCCAGCAGACGACAGCTTTCATCCTACGAGCCGTACTTC. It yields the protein CASRRQLSSYEPYF.

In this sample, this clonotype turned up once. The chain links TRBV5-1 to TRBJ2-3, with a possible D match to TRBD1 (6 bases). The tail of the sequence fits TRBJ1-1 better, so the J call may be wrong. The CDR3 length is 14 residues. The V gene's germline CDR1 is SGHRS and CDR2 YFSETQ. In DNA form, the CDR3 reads TGCGCCAGCAGCTTGTTGCCGGGGGCCACTGAAGCTTTCTTT. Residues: CASSLLPGATEAFF.

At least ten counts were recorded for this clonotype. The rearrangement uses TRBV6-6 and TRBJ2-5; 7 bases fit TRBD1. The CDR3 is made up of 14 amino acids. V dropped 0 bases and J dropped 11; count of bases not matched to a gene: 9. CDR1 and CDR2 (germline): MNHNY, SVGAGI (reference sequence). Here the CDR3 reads CASSYSRDSNEQYF. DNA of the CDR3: TGTGCCAGCAGTTACTCGAGGGACAGCAATGAGCAGTACTTC.

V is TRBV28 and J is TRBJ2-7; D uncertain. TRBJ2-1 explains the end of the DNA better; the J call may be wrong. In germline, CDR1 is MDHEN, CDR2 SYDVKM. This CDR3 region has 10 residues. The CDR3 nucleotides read TGTGCCAGCAGTGACAATGAGCAGTTCTTC. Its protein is CASSDNEQFF.

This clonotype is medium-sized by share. The CDR3 region has the DNA TGTGCCAGCAGCTTATACTCCGGAACCTACAATGAGCAGTTCTTC. It translates to CASSLYSGTYNEQFF. V and J are TRBV7-2 and TRBJ2-1; D is unresolved. Trimming removed 2 bases at V and 2 bases at J, with 10 bases between. Germline V lookup: CDR1 SGHTA, CDR2 FQGNSA. This CDR3 has 15 amino acids.

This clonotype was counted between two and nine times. The DNA for the CDR3 is TGTGCCAGCAGCCTCACAGCGGGAAGGTACAATGAGCAGTTCTTC. This sequence encodes CASSLTAGRYNEQFF. The J gene is TRBJ2-1, the V gene TRBV3-1, with 7 positions matching TRBD2. V was clipped by 4 bases and J by 4 bases; unmatched bases: 7. The germline gives CDR1 LGHDT, CDR2 YNNKEL (reference sequence). The CDR3 has 15 amino acids.